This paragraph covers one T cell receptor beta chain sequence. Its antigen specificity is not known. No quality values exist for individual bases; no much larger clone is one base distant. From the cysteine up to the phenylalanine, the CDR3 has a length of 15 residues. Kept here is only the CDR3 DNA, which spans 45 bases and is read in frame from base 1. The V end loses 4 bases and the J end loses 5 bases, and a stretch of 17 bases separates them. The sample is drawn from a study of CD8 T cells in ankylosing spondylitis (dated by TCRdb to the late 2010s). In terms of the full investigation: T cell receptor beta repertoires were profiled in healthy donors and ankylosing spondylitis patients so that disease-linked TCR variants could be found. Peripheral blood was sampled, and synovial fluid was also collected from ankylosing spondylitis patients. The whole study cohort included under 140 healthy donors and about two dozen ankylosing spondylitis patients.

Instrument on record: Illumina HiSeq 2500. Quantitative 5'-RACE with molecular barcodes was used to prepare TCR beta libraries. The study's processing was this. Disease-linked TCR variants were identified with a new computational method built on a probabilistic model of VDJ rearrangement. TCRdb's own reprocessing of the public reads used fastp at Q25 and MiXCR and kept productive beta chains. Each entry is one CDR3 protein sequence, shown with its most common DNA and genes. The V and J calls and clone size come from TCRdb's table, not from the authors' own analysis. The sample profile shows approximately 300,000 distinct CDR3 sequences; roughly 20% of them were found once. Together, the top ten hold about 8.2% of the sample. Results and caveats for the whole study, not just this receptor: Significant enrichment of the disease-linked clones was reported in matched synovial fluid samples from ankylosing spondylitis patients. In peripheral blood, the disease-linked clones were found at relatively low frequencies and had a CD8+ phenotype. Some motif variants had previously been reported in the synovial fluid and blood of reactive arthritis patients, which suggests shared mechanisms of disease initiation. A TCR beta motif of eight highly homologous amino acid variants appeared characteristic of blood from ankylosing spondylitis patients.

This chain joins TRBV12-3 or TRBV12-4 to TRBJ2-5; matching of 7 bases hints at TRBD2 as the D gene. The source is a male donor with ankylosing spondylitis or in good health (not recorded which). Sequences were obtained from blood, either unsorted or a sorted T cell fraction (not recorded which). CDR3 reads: CASSSSGGGRETQYF. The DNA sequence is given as TGTGCCAGCAGTTCCTCCGGCGGGGGCAGGGAGACCCAGTACTTC.